These 22 T cell receptor beta chains share one sample of origin, sequenced in a study of shared T cell receptors in the human thymus (dated by TCRdb to 2020 to 2022). The method behind the library was the immunoSEQ multiplex PCR assay. Sourced from immuneACCESS, this table was stored by TCRdb with only in-frame sequences that have V and J called. A share of the clones is absent; for the studies checked, an unresolved V gene accounts for under half, and the remainder has no known explanation. For this sample there are hundreds of thousands of clones; about 89% appear just once. Just under 0.0095% of the sample rests with the top ten. The same data also contributed to another study, on human thymus T cells.

Sequences were obtained from thymocytes. These receptors were taken from a boy under two years old with a congenital heart defect. Donor details come from another sample of the same person, matched by shared clones.

V and J are TRBV27 and TRBJ1-5, with TRBD1 as a possible D gene (5 bases). V lost 3 bases and J 2 bases, leaving 11 bases between the germline ends. The CDR3 runs to 15 residues. Germline CDR1 and CDR2: MNHEY and SMNVEV (reference sequence). CDR3 sequence (DNA): TGTGCCAGCAGTTTCGGGGGAAGCGGCAATCAGCCCCAGCATTTT. Amino acids: CASSFGGSGNQPQHF.

The count of this clone is one. The chain recombines TRBV29-1 with TRBJ1-2, with 12 bases that match TRBD1. The V and J ends lost 4 bases and 4 bases, in that order; junction bases with no gene match: 22. The CDR3 totals 20 residues. Germline CDR1 and CDR2: SQVTM and ANQGSEA. CDR3 sequence reads: CSVGPPRGQGAQRMGYGYTF. In DNA form, the CDR3 reads TGCAGCGTTGGACCTCCCCGGGGACAGGGGGCTCAACGGATGGGCTATGGCTACACCTTC. The full variable domain, rest sourced from reference TRBV29-1 and TRBJ1-2, is SAVISQKPSRDICQRGTSLTIQCQVDSQVTMMFWYRQQPGQSLTLIATANQGSEATYESGFVIDKFPISRPNLTFSTLTVSNMSPEDSSIYLCSVGPPRGQGAQRMGYGYTFGSGTRLTVV.

The chain has TRBV28 and TRBJ2-7; 7 bases align to TRBD1. This CDR3 has 14 residues. Germline-derived CDR1 and CDR2 are MDHEN and SYDVKM. The V gene end was trimmed by 8 bases and the J gene end by 2 bases; junction bases not matched to a gene: 9. The CDR3 is CASGEQQGAYEQYF. CDR3 DNA sequence: TGTGCCAGCGGAGAACAGCAGGGGGCCTACGAGCAGTACTTC.

The CDR3, as DNA: TGTGCCAGCACACTAGCGGGAGGGCCCTACACCGGGGAGCTGTTTTTT. Residues: CASTLAGGPYTGELFF. The gene calls are TRBV28 and TRBJ2-2; 13 nucleotides match TRBD2. V lost 7 bases, J lost 3 bases, and 5 bases stayed unmatched. The CDR3 extends over 16 amino acids. Germline-derived CDR1 and CDR2 are MDHEN and SYDVKM.

Note on this clone: The sample has other DNA sequences that encode this CDR3 too. J is TRBJ1-1 and V is TRBV15, with a tentative D call TRBD1 (5 bases). The CDR3 extends over 14 amino acids. Trimming removed 1 base at V and 4 bases at J, with 10 bases between. CDR1 is LNHNV, CDR2 YYDKDF, per germline (reference sequence). In nucleotides, the CDR3 is TGTGCCACCAGCAGAGGGACCGGGGGCACTGAAGCTTTCTTT. This encodes CATSRGTGGTEAFF.

The rearrangement joins TRBV6-5 to TRBJ2-1; 12 nucleotides align to TRBD2. The CDR3 consists of 15 residues. Germline CDR1 is MNHEY and CDR2 is SVGAGI. V dropped 5 bases and J dropped 5; count of bases not matched to a gene: 4. CDR3 sequence reads: CASSPRTSGDNEQFF. The CDR3 bases are TGTGCCAGCAGTCCTCGGACTAGCGGGGACAATGAGCAGTTCTTC.

This clone appeared a few times. The chain has TRBV6-5 and TRBJ2-3; tentatively, D is TRBD1 (6 bases). Between the trimmed V and J ends, which lost 4 bases and 2 bases, there was a span of 13 bases. Germline CDR1 and CDR2: MNHEY and SVGAGI. This CDR3 has 15 residues. CDR3 sequence reads: CASSFSGHNTDTQYF. DNA of the CDR3: TGTGCCAGCAGTTTCTCGGGACATAACACAGATACGCAGTATTTT.

This clone has just one count. J is TRBJ1-5 and V is TRBV2, with D unresolved. The CDR3 sequence is 17 residues long. Germline CDR1 is SNHLY and CDR2 is FYNNEI. V gave up 2 bases and J gave up 4 bases, with 18 bases separating them. The chain's CDR3 is CASSEQAVYCKNQPQHF. CDR3 in DNA: TGTGCCAGCAGTGAACAAGCCGTTTATTGTAAAAATCAGCCCCAGCATTTT.

This clone was seen a handful of times. The chain has TRBV28 and TRBJ1-5; D remains ambiguous. This CDR3 is 13 amino acids long. In germline, CDR1 is MDHEN, CDR2 SYDVKM. V was trimmed by 8 bases and J by 7 bases, leaving 15 bases between them. The CDR3 sequence is CASEYPGRQPQHF. DNA of the CDR3: TGTGCCAGCGAATATCCAGGAAGGCAGCCCCAGCATTTT.

This chain joins TRBV28 and TRBJ1-4; D unclear. Trimming pared 5 bases from V and 0 bases from J, leaving 13 bases between. The CDR3 totals 16 residues. The germline CDR1 and CDR2 sequences are MDHEN and SYDVKM. Written as DNA, the CDR3 is TGTGCCAGCAGTCCTATTCCCAAACCAACTAATGAAAAACTGTTTTTT. This translates into CASSPIPKPTNEKLFF.

This clone was found a few times. The J gene is TRBJ2-7, the V gene TRBV6-1; D ambiguous. This CDR3 contains 15 residues. Germline V gene sequence: CDR1 MNHNS, CDR2 SASEGT. V was cut by 2 bases and J by 0 bases, with 11 bases left in between. For the CDR3, the DNA is TGTGCCAGCAGTGAACTCGGAAGGAGCTCCTACGAGCAGTACTTC. Protein product: CASSELGRSSYEQYF.

The J gene is TRBJ2-3, the V gene TRBV18; 12 bases line up with TRBD2. V was clipped by 3 bases and J by 0 bases; unmatched bases: 7. This CDR3 is built from 18 residues. Germline-derived CDR1 and CDR2 are KGHSH and LQKENI. The CDR3 loop is CASSPRLAGEASTDTQYF. DNA for the CDR3: TGTGCCAGCTCACCTAGACTAGCGGGAGAAGCGAGCACAGATACGCAGTATTTT.

The V and J genes are TRBV6-5 and TRBJ2-1, with 8 bases fitting TRBD2. Germline-derived CDR1 and CDR2 are MNHEY and SVGAGI. The V segment lost 10 bases and the J segment 7 bases; nucleotides outside the gene matches: 9. This CDR3 is built from 13 residues. The CDR3 here is CATAGTRGNEQFF. CDR3 DNA sequence: TGTGCCACCGCCGGGACTAGGGGTAATGAGCAGTTCTTC.

V is TRBV2 and J is TRBJ2-7; maybe TRBD1 (7 bases). From germline, CDR1 is SNHLY and CDR2 FYNNEI. Trimming took off 4 bases at V and 3 bases at J, with 13 bases between the two ends. CDR3 size: 14 residues. CDR3 nucleotide sequence: TGTGCCAGCAGTGTGACAGGGCGGGACTACGAGCAGTACTTC. The encoded protein is CASSVTGRDYEQYF.

The chain has TRBV5-1 and TRBJ2-2, with 8 nucleotides matching TRBD1. The V gene end was trimmed by 3 bases and the J gene end by 0 bases; junction bases not matched to a gene: 4. CDR1 and CDR2 (germline): SGHRS, YFSETQ. The CDR3 has 16 amino acids. Here the CDR3 DNA reads TGCGCCAGCAGCTGGGACAGGTCCGCGAACACCGGGGAGCTGTTTTTT. This codes for CASSWDRSANTGELFF.

The gene calls are TRBV11-2 and TRBJ2-3; D perhaps matches TRBD1 (6 bases). V dropped 1 base and J dropped 1 base, with 6 bases sitting between them. The CDR3 length is 14 residues. Germline lookup yields CDR1 SGHAT and CDR2 FQNNGV. As DNA, the CDR3 is TGTGCCAGCAGCTTAGGACAGGGCACAGATACGCAGTATTTT. Amino acid sequence: CASSLGQGTDTQYF. The entire variable domain, with the rest obtained from reference TRBV11-2 and TRBJ2-3, is as follows: EAGVAQSPRYKIIEKRQSVAFWCNPISGHATLYWYQQILGQGPKLLIQFQNNGVVDDSQLPKDRFSAERLKGVDSTLKIQPAKLEDSAVYLCASSLGQGTDTQYFGPGTRLTVL.

This clone was recorded once. J is TRBJ1-1 and V is TRBV7-2; D not resolved. The V end was cut by 1 base, the J end by 2 bases, with 17 bases between. The CDR3 extends over 17 amino acids. CDR1 SGHTA and CDR2 FQGNSA come from the germline V gene. CDR3 protein: CASSLVFVESTNTEAFF. CDR3 nucleotide sequence: TGTGCCAGCAGCTTAGTTTTTGTCGAGTCTACCAACACTGAAGCTTTCTTT.

The chain has TRBV27 and TRBJ1-5; D unresolved. Germline CDR1 is MNHEY and CDR2 is SMNVEV (reference sequence). There are 17 residues in the CDR3. V lost 2 bases and J 1 base, leaving 15 bases between the germline ends. The DNA for the CDR3 is TGTGCCAGCAGTTTAAATTGGTCCCAGGTCAGCAATCAGCCCCAGCATTTT. This gives the protein CASSLNWSQVSNQPQHF.

The CDR3: CSVGTGALDYTF. CDR3 coding DNA: TGCAGCGTTGGGACAGGGGCTCTTGACTACACCTTC. The chain uses TRBV29-1 and TRBJ1-2; TRBD1 matches at 9 bases. Germline V gene lookup returns CDR1 SQVTM and CDR2 ANQGSEA. Trimming cost V 4 bases and J 10 bases; bases outside gene matches: 7. The CDR3 spans 12 residues.

In this sample, this clone turned up once. This sequence joins TRBV27 and TRBJ1-6, with TRBD1 identical over 9 bases. The J segment lost 8 bases and the V segment lost 5 bases, leaving 4 bases of the junction unmatched. The CDR3 is made up of 14 amino acids. Germline V gene data show CDR1 as MNHEY and CDR2 as SMNVEV (reference sequence). The CDR3 loop reads CASSGGTGHSPLHF. For the CDR3, the DNA is TGTGCCAGCAGTGGCGGGACAGGGCATTCACCCCTCCACTTT.

The V and J genes are TRBV4-1 and TRBJ1-4; perhaps TRBD1 as D (5 bases). The CDR3 runs to 16 residues. V lost 4 bases and J 8 bases, leaving 20 bases between the germline ends. Germline CDR1 and CDR2: MGHRA and YSYEKL. CDR3 sequence (DNA): TGCGCCAGCAGCCGACAACTTCGGGTGCAGGGAGAAAAACTGTTTTTT. This sequence encodes CASSRQLRVQGEKLFF.

The chain combines TRBV4-3 with TRBJ2-4; 10 nucleotides match TRBD1. V was pared by 0 bases and J by 2 bases, with 16 bases of the junction left unmatched. The CDR3 loop spans 21 amino acids. Germline lookup yields CDR1 LGHNA and CDR2 YSLEER. This CDR3 is CASSQDMGQGPLQPSKNIQYF. The CDR3 DNA reads TGCGCCAGCAGCCAAGACATGGGACAGGGGCCTCTCCAGCCGTCCAAAAACATTCAGTACTTC.